This T cell receptor beta chain was profiled in a study of T-cell reconstitution after alpha-beta-depleted transplantation in children. The study, taken as a whole, reports: There were some patients whose high TCRbeta diversity at day 60 came from surviving recipient T cells and thymic progenitors. The authors attributed T-cell counts and diversity one year after transplant mostly to newly produced T cells. About two months after transplant, alpha-beta T cells reportedly came from several hundred expanded graft clones.

The CDR3 spans 13 residues. Germline lookup yields CDR1 DFQATT and CDR2 SNEGSKA (reference sequence). Between the trimmed V and J ends, which lost 7 bases and 6 bases, there was a span of 15 bases. Note on this clonotype: Its cognate antigen is unknown.

This sample's TCRbeta library carried unique molecular identifier barcodes. TCRdb used MiXCR to reprocess the PCR reads, holding one entry per CDR3 protein. Of 450,000 to 550,000 distinct CDR3 sequences detected, 11% appear once; the ten largest clones hold 11% to 15%. The TCR sequence derives from a female patient between 2 and 15 years old who had a stem cell transplant for aplastic anemia, so the T cells may come from the graft donor. The chain carries TRBV20-1 and TRBJ2-2; D is undetermined. Sequencing used PBMCs, mostly from graft donor cells, obtained 180 days after TCRalphabeta/CD19-depleted stem cell transplant. The CDR3 DNA sequence: TGCAGTGTAGGCGCGGTGTATCCCGGGGAGCTGTTTTTT. Translation: CSVGAVYPGELFF.